A single sample gave rise to the 32 T cell receptor beta chains below, sequenced in a study of read filtering for tumor transcriptome and immune sequencing. Molecular barcoded adaptors covering alpha/delta and beta/gamma chains were used on 400 to 450 ng RNA. TCRdb reanalysed the reads using MiXCR and keeps one entry per CDR3 protein. The sample has tens of thousands of distinct CDR3 sequences; roughly 19% are singletons. The sample was a population of CD138-negative cells sorted from bone marrow. The receptors were sampled from a donor aged 40 or over with multiple myeloma.

This clonotype has ten or more counts. The chain uses TRBV9 and TRBJ2-1; 10 bases are a match to TRBD2. This CDR3 contains 19 residues. The germline V gene has CDR1 SGDLS and CDR2 YYNGEE. V was clipped by 3 bases and J by 1 base; unmatched bases: 13. The CDR3 here is CASSGGVAGGPKSYNEQFF. The CDR3 nucleotides are TGTGCCAGCAGCGGAGGGGTAGCGGGGGGCCCGAAATCCTACAATGAGCAGTTCTTC.

With regard to this clonotype: This may come from a read error, since a much larger clone is one base off. The CDR3 does not end in the conserved phenylalanine or tryptophan, so this is likely a read error. The V and J genes are TRBV10-3 and TRBJ1-5, with no clear D. The CDR3 loop spans 14 amino acids. Trimming left V 10 bases short and J 0 bases short, with 13 bases between. From germline, CDR1 is ENHRY and CDR2 SYGVKD. The CDR3 is CATRAGISNQPQHS. The DNA of the CDR3 is TGTGCCACCCGGGCGGGGATTAGCAATCAGCCCCAGCATTCT.

This clonotype has a count of ten or more. V is TRBV21-1 and J is TRBJ2-1; TRBD1, the table's D call, was not compared with the DNA. TRBV21-1 has pseudogene status. The CDR3 consists of 16 residues. CDR3 sequence reads: CATNPWRGGNYNEQFF. In DNA form, the CDR3 reads TGTGCCACCAACCCCTGGCGGGGGGGAAACTACAATGAGCAGTTCTTC.

In this sample, this clonotype turned up a few times. This chain's CDR3 is CASSPDKGNEQFF. The CDR3, as DNA: TGTGCCAGCAGCCCGGACAAGGGCAATGAGCAGTTCTTC. The genes are TRBV11-2 and TRBJ2-1, with D perhaps matching TRBD1 (5 bases). V lost 5 bases and J lost 6, with 11 bases in between. Germline V gene lookup returns CDR1 SGHAT and CDR2 FQNNGV. The CDR3 sequence is 13 residues long.

This clonotype was recorded once. The chain has TRBV19 and TRBJ2-1, with D possibly matching TRBD2 (6 bases). The CDR3 consists of 15 residues. V shed 5 bases and J shed 4 bases, with 15 bases lying between them. Germline V lookup: CDR1 LNHDA, CDR2 SQIVND (reference sequence). The CDR3 nucleotides are TGTGCCAGTAGTGAAAACCGGGACTGGTACAATGAGCAGTTCTTC. Amino acids: CASSENRDWYNEQFF.

The chain uses TRBV12-5 and TRBJ1-5, with D maybe TRBD1 (6 bases). V was pared by 3 bases and J by 5 bases, with 8 bases between. The CDR3 extends over 13 amino acids. In germline, CDR1 is LGHNT, CDR2 FRNRAP. The DNA for the CDR3 is TGTGCTAGTGGTTTTAGGGGGGATCAGCCCCAGCATTTT. Translated: CASGFRGDQPQHF.

This clonotype was counted ten times or more. The chain combines TRBV2 with TRBJ2-5; 11 bases line up with TRBD2. Germline loops: CDR1 SNHLY, CDR2 FYNNEI. The CDR3 contains 16 residues. The ends lost 5 bases at V and 5 bases at J; junction bases unmatched: 10. CDR3 amino acids: CASSIRLAGLTETQYF. The DNA for the CDR3 is TGTGCCAGCAGTATACGACTAGCGGGGCTCACTGAGACCCAGTACTTC.

This clonotype has a handful of counts. A much larger clone lies a single base off, so this may be a read error. The rearrangement links TRBV11-2 to TRBJ2-3; 8 nucleotides align to TRBD2. V shed 1 base and J 3 bases; nucleotides not matched to a gene: 9. CDR1 SGHAT and CDR2 FQNNGV come from the germline V gene. The CDR3 spans 17 residues. The CDR3 DNA reads TGTGCCAGCAGCTTAGGCGTACCGGGGGGGCTAACAGATACGCAGTATTTT. This sequence encodes CASSLGVPGGLTDTQYF.

This clonotype showed up just a few times. The gene calls are TRBV11-3 and TRBJ2-5, with a weak D call TRBD1 (5 bases). Looked up from germline, CDR1 is SGHNT and CDR2 is YENEEA. The CDR3 spans 13 residues. Trimming left V 5 bases short and J 4 bases short, with 11 bases between. The CDR3 nucleotides are TGTGCCAGCAGCACCCTAAGGGGAGAGACCCAGTACTTC. Protein: CASSTLRGETQYF.

This clonotype was seen ten or more times. The V and J genes are TRBV29-1 and TRBJ1-1, with TRBD1 as a possible D gene (5 bases). The CDR3 totals 13 residues. Germline V gene lookup returns CDR1 SQVTM and CDR2 ANQGSEA. V was pared by 5 bases and J by 4 bases, with 14 bases between. Here the CDR3 reads CSVTQGGGTEAFF. CDR3 coding DNA: TGCAGCGTTACCCAGGGTGGAGGCACTGAAGCTTTCTTT.

This clonotype was seen only once. A much larger clone differs by one base, so this may be a read error. The V call is TRBV5-6, the J call TRBJ1-2; 9 bases line up with TRBD1. The CDR3 is 14 amino acids. Germline V gene sequence: CDR1 SGHDT, CDR2 YYEEEE. V lost 5 bases to trimming and J lost 3 bases; unmatched junction nucleotides: 5. CDR3 DNA: TGTGCCAGCAGGGGGACAGGGATTGACTATGGCTACACCTTC. This codes for CASRGTGIDYGYTF.

This clonotype was found many times. This chain joins TRBV28 and TRBJ1-5; maybe TRBD1 (5 bases). This CDR3 is built from 16 residues. Between the trimmed V and J ends, which lost 4 bases and 7 bases, there was a span of 20 bases. The germline CDR1 and CDR2 sequences are MDHEN and SYDVKM. In nucleotides, the CDR3 is TGTGCCAGCAGTTCCAGGTCCGGGGCCACTGACCAGCCCCAGCATTTT. It translates to CASSSRSGATDQPQHF.

Only a few counts were recorded for this clonotype. V usage is TRBV19 and J usage is TRBJ2-7; 11 bases line up with TRBD2. This CDR3 region has 15 residues. Germline V gene data show CDR1 as LNHDA and CDR2 as SQIVND (reference sequence). V shed 8 bases, J shed 6 bases, and the junction held 12 bases outside the gene matches. The CDR3 DNA is TGTGCCAGTCCCTCGACTAGCGGGGCGAAGGGCGAGCAGTACTTC. Its protein product is CASPSTSGAKGEQYF.

The gene calls are TRBV7-3 and TRBJ2-3; unclear D gene. Germline V gene data show CDR1 as SGHTA and CDR2 as FQGTGA. The CDR3 is made up of 15 amino acids. V was clipped by 1 base and J by 8 bases, with 16 bases between them. CDR3 sequence: CASSLSPSWAATQYF. CDR3 coding DNA: TGTGCCAGCAGCTTAAGTCCCAGTTGGGCAGCTACGCAGTATTTT.

The table lists this clonotype with many counts. The chain couples TRBV12-3 or TRBV12-4 to TRBJ2-2; a possible D gene is TRBD1 (7 bases). Trimming took off 3 bases at V and 5 bases at J, with 13 bases between the two ends. The CDR3 is made up of 15 amino acids. The DNA for the CDR3 is TGTGCCAGCAGTTTCTACAGGGGAGGTACCGGGGAGCTGTTTTTT. It yields the protein CASSFYRGGTGELFF.

This clonotype was detected a few times. The chain couples TRBV30 to TRBJ1-5; TRBD1 agrees at 10 bases. V shed 2 bases, J shed 2 bases, and the junction held 3 bases outside the gene matches. The CDR3 consists of 15 residues. From germline, CDR1 is GTSNPN and CDR2 SVGIG (reference sequence). CDR3 coding DNA: TGTGCCTGGAGTAGGGACAGGGGCGGCAATCAGCCCCAGCATTTT. Its translation: CAWSRDRGGNQPQHF.

This clonotype was picked up many times. CDR3 sequence: CASSLGYSYNEQFF. The CDR3 DNA is TGTGCCAGTAGTCTGGGCTACTCCTACAATGAGCAGTTCTTC. This sequence joins TRBV19 and TRBJ2-1; no firm D call. The V end was cut by 5 bases, the J end by 0 bases, with 8 bases between. Germline loops: CDR1 LNHDA, CDR2 SQIVND (reference sequence). The CDR3 extends over 14 amino acids.

This clonotype has a single count. This clone may be a read error of a much larger clone one base away. CDR3 DNA sequence: TGTGTCAGCAGCTTATCTTCGAACACTGAAGCTTTCTTT. Amino acids: CVSSLSSNTEAFF. The chain recombines TRBV7-9 with TRBJ1-1; D is unresolved. This CDR3 contains 13 residues. Germline V lookup: CDR1 SEHNR, CDR2 FQNEAQ (reference sequence).

Remarks on this clonotype: The conserved closing phenylalanine or tryptophan is absent in this CDR3, likely reflecting a read error. The chain carries TRBV11-2 and TRBJ2-6; the D gene is possibly TRBD2 (6 bases). The CDR3 loop spans 17 amino acids. The V gene's germline CDR1 is SGHAT and CDR2 FQNNGV. The ends were cut back, 5 bases at V and 6 bases at J, with 20 bases in the middle. CDR3: CASSLGRGWSEANVLTP. CDR3 nucleotides: TGTGCCAGCAGCCTAGGGCGGGGTTGGTCGGAGGCCAACGTCCTGACTCCC.

Notes on this clonotype: A read error may be the cause here, since a much bigger clone is one base away. The chain recombines TRBV12-3 or TRBV12-4 with TRBJ2-4; 7 bases line up with TRBD1. This CDR3 comprises 16 residues. In DNA, the CDR3 is TGTGCCCGCAGCCTCCGGCAGGGGGACACCAAAAACATTCAGTACTTC. Translating gives CARSLRQGDTKNIQYF.

This clonotype was counted at least ten times. The genes are TRBV7-3 and TRBJ2-3; 10 bases map to TRBD1. Germline CDR1 reads SGHTA; CDR2 reads FQGTGA. The V gene end was trimmed by 4 bases and the J gene end by 12 bases; junction bases not matched to a gene: 4. This CDR3 contains 12 residues. The CDR3 sequence is CASSYRQGAQYF. The DNA for the CDR3 is TGTGCCAGCAGCTACCGACAGGGGGCACAGTATTTT.

Note on this clonotype: This may be a read error: a much more frequent sequence differs by one nucleotide. The chain has TRBV12-3 or TRBV12-4 and TRBJ2-1, with 12 bases aligning to TRBD2. The CDR3 sequence is 18 residues long. The CDR3 DNA sequence: TGTGCCAGCCGCTTTACTAGCGGGGGGCCTCGCTCCTACAATGAGCGGTTCTTC. Translation: CASRFTSGGPRSYNERFF.

This clonotype was seen once. This may arise from a read error, as a much more abundant clone is one base away. The J gene is TRBJ2-7, the V gene TRBV5-8, with 8 bases lining up with TRBD2. Germline V gene lookup returns CDR1 SGHTS and CDR2 YDEGEE. Germline trimming cut 2 bases from V and 1 base from J; bases unmatched to any gene: 11. The CDR3 has 17 residues. This chain's CDR3 is CASSFVHLAGRSYEQYF. DNA of the CDR3: TGTGCCAGCAGCTTTGTCCACCTAGCGGGCCGATCCTACGAGCAGTACTTC.

In this sample, this clonotype turned up many times. The V gene is TRBV7-8, the J gene TRBJ1-1; D call uncertain. The CDR3 length is 13 residues. CDR1 is SGHVS, CDR2 FQNEAQ, per germline. The germline V and J ends were trimmed by 3 bases and 11 bases, with 16 bases remaining between them. The CDR3 sequence: CASSFLDGLRAFF. The DNA for the CDR3 is TGTGCCAGCAGCTTTCTTGACGGCCTTCGGGCTTTCTTT. Combining the CDR3 with reference TRBV7-8 and TRBJ1-1 gives the whole variable domain GAGVSQSPRYKVAKRGQDVALRCDPISGHVSLFWYQQALGQGPEFLTYFQNEAQLDKSGLPSDRFFAERPEGSVSTLKIQRTQQEDSAVYLCASSFLDGLRAFFGQGTRLTVV.

This clonotype was recorded at least ten times. The rearrangement links TRBV28 to TRBJ2-1, with 7 bases identical to TRBD1. Trimming at V came to 5 bases and at J to 4 bases, leaving 5 bases not matched to a gene. The CDR3 has 14 residues. Germline V gene data show CDR1 as MDHEN and CDR2 as SYDVKM. For the CDR3, the DNA is TGTGCCAGCAGTCCGGGGACAGAATACAATGAGCAGTTCTTC. Translated, it gives CASSPGTEYNEQFF.

This clonotype has a handful of counts. This sequence joins TRBV7-9 and TRBJ2-5; 8 bases are a match to TRBD2. There are 17 residues in the CDR3. Germline trimming cut 8 bases from V and 5 bases from J; bases unmatched to any gene: 19. Germline CDR1 reads SEHNR; CDR2 reads FQNEAQ (reference sequence). The CDR3 DNA reads TGTGCCAGCTCCTCCGGTCGGACAGCGGGGGCAGGGGAGACCCAGTACTTC. Its protein product is CASSSGRTAGAGETQYF.

The rearrangement joins TRBV12-3 or TRBV12-4 to TRBJ2-1; unclear D gene. The CDR3 extends over 12 amino acids. The germline V and J ends were trimmed by 5 bases and 9 bases, with 11 bases remaining between them. The CDR3 loop reads CASSPNGREQFF. The CDR3 DNA reads as TGTGCCAGCAGTCCCAATGGGCGTGAGCAGTTCTTC.

Points on this clonotype: The junction and the germline gene differ at one end; a read error may be behind it. The chain has TRBV20-1 and TRBJ2-1; D possibly corresponds to TRBD2 (6 bases). CDR1 is DFQATT, CDR2 SNEGSKA, per germline (reference sequence). This CDR3 region has 14 residues. The CDR3 sequence is CSARDGSSHNEQFF. The CDR3 DNA is TGTAGTGCTAGAGACGGGAGCTCCCACAATGAGCAGTTCTTC.

The chain recombines TRBV5-1 with TRBJ2-3; D possibly matches TRBD1 or TRBD2 (6 bases each). CDR1 is SGHRS and CDR2 is YFSETQ in the germline V gene. This CDR3 has 15 amino acids. Trimming took off 0 bases at V and 8 bases at J, with 16 bases between the two ends. CDR3 region: CASSLASGVGGTQYF. Here the CDR3 DNA reads TGCGCCAGCAGCTTGGCCTCAGGGGTGGGAGGTACGCAGTATTTT.

This clonotype was recorded a few times. The gene calls are TRBV7-2 and TRBJ1-1; D remains ambiguous. The CDR3 is made up of 11 amino acids. Looked up from germline, CDR1 is SGHTA and CDR2 is FQGNSA. The V end was cut by 5 bases, the J end by 7 bases, with 8 bases between. CDR3 amino acids: CASSPSREAFF. Here the CDR3 DNA reads TGTGCCAGCAGCCCCTCCCGTGAAGCTTTCTTT. Drawing the rest from reference TRBV7-2 and TRBJ1-1, the complete variable domain is GAGVSQSPSNKVTEKGKDVELRCDPISGHTALYWYRQSLGQGLEFLIYFQGNSAPDKSGLPSDRFSAERTGGSVSTLTIQRTQQEDSAVYLCASSPSREAFFGQGTRLTVV.

Remarks on this clonotype: One end of the junction fails to match germline, which may point to a read error. The rearrangement joins TRBV7-9 to TRBJ2-2; D might be TRBD1 (5 bases). CDR3 length equals 15 residues. Germline V gene lookup returns CDR1 SEHNR and CDR2 FQNEAQ (reference sequence). CDR3 amino acids: CVSSPGQGSTGELFF. CDR3 DNA sequence: TGTGTCAGCAGCCCGGGCCAGGGATCCACCGGGGAGCTGTTTTTT. Filled out from reference TRBV7-9 and TRBJ2-2, the complete variable domain reads DTGVSQNPRHKITKRGQNVTFRCDPISEHNRLYWYRQTLGQGPEFLTYFQNEAQLEKSRLLSDRFSAERPKGSFSTLEIQRTEQGDSAMYLCVSSPGQGSTGELFFGEGSRLTVL.

This clonotype was recorded many times. This sequence joins TRBV7-9 and TRBJ1-1; D remains unclear. The ends were cut back, 1 base at V and 4 bases at J, with 10 bases in the middle. CDR1 and CDR2 (germline): SEHNR, FQNEAQ (reference sequence). CDR3 length: 14 residues. The CDR3 protein is CASSLGGIGTEAFF. CDR3 in DNA: TGTGCCAGCAGCTTAGGAGGGATTGGCACTGAAGCTTTCTTT.